This is a list of T cell receptor beta chains from one sample in a study of Graves' ophthalmopathy and Graves' hyperthyroidism. One entry per CDR3 protein results from TCRdb running MiXCR on the multiplex PCR reads. The sample lists about 740,000 distinct CDR3 sequences, 40% occurring once. Sequenced sample: peripheral blood. These receptors were taken from an adult man with Graves' ophthalmopathy. Each CDR3 is given with its conserved first and last residue. A D gene is named only where the DNA matches it firmly. The size of a clone is reported for some rows only, either as once, few or many, or as a class for expanded clones.

CDR3 DNA: TGTGCCAGCAGCTTGGATTCGTTTACCAGTAAAAATTCACCCCTCCACTTT
CDR3 protein: CASSLDSFTSKNSPLHF
V gene: TRBV5-4
clone size: few
D gene: .
J gene: TRBJ1-6

CDR3 DNA: TGCAGTGCGACGGACAGGGGACGAGGGAACACTGAAGCTTTCTTT
CDR3 protein: CSATDRGRGNTEAFF
V gene: TRBV20-1
clone size: .
D gene: TRBD1
J gene: TRBJ1-1

CDR3 DNA: TGTGCCAGCAGCTCGGGACAGGGGACGGTTTCACCCCTCCACTTT
CDR3 protein: CASSSGQGTVSPLHF
V gene: TRBV9
clone size: many
D gene: TRBD1
J gene: TRBJ1-6

CDR3 DNA: TGCAGTGCCGCAGGGGATTGGGGAGAGACCCAGTACTTC
CDR3 protein: CSAAGDWGETQYF
V gene: TRBV20-1
clone size: .
D gene: .
J gene: TRBJ2-5

CDR3 DNA: TGTGCCAGCAGCTTGGCAGGGGGCATGAACACTGAAGCTTTCTTT
CDR3 protein: CASSLAGGMNTEAFF
V gene: TRBV7-9
clone size: many
D gene: TRBD1
J gene: TRBJ1-1

CDR3 DNA: TGTGCCAGCAGTTTAAGCCGGGCTTGGAACACTGAAGCTTTCTTT
CDR3 protein: CASSLSRAWNTEAFF
V gene: TRBV12-3/TRBV12-4
clone size: .
D gene: .
J gene: TRBJ1-1

CDR3 DNA: TGTGCCAGCAGCTTCTGCAGCGTTTTGCAGGCTACGACCTACCAAGAGACCCAGTACTTC
CDR3 protein: CASSFCSVLQATTYQETQYF
V gene: TRBV11-2
clone size: .
D gene: .
J gene: TRBJ2-5

CDR3 DNA: TGTGCCAGCAGCTTGGACAGGGTTGGCTACGAGCAGTACTTC
CDR3 protein: CASSLDRVGYEQYF
V gene: TRBV5-4
clone size: few
D gene: .
J gene: TRBJ2-7

CDR3 DNA: TGTGCCACCAGTGACCCAGGGTCAGCTAATCAGCCCCAGCATTTT
CDR3 protein: CATSDPGSANQPQHF
V gene: TRBV24-1
clone size: .
D gene: .
J gene: TRBJ1-5

CDR3 DNA: TGTGCCAGCAGTGCGGGGACTAGTCTCTACGAGCAGTACTTC
CDR3 protein: CASSAGTSLYEQYF
V gene: TRBV25-1
clone size: many
D gene: TRBD2
J gene: TRBJ2-7

CDR3 DNA: TGTGCCAGCAGCCGCCCTCGGGTCAGGGGTAATTACGAGCAGTACTTC
CDR3 protein: CASSRPRVRGNYEQYF
V gene: TRBV28
clone size: .
D gene: .
J gene: TRBJ2-7

CDR3 DNA: TGTGCCAGCAGCGGTTCGGGACTTACCTACGAGCAGTACTTC
CDR3 protein: CASSGSGLTYEQYF
V gene: TRBV7-9
clone size: .
D gene: .
J gene: TRBJ2-7

CDR3 DNA: TGTGCCAGCAGCATTACAGGGTCGGCTGGAAACACCATATATTTT
CDR3 protein: CASSITGSAGNTIYF
V gene: TRBV25-1
clone size: .
D gene: .
J gene: TRBJ1-3

CDR3 DNA: TGTGCCAGCAGCCGTCTTGCCGGGGAGCTGTTTTTT
CDR3 protein: CASSRLAGELFF
V gene: TRBV7-9
clone size: few
D gene: .
J gene: TRBJ2-2

CDR3 DNA: TGTGCCAGCAGCGTTACTAGCAGAAACCAAGAGACCCAGTACTTC
CDR3 protein: CASSVTSRNQETQYF
V gene: TRBV9
clone size: .
D gene: .
J gene: TRBJ2-5

CDR3 DNA: TGTGCCAAGACAGCCAACACCGGGGAGCTGTTTTTT
CDR3 protein: CAKTANTGELFF
V gene: TRBV19
clone size: few
D gene: .
J gene: TRBJ2-2

CDR3 DNA: TGTGCCATCAGGGCTACAGGGGACCGTACCAAATTCTATGGCTACACCTTC
CDR3 protein: CAIRATGDRTKFYGYTF
V gene: TRBV10-3
clone size: .
D gene: TRBD1
J gene: TRBJ1-2

CDR3 DNA: TGTGCCAGCAGCCCTTCGGGGGCCAATCAGCCCCAGCATTTT
CDR3 protein: CASSPSGANQPQHF
V gene: TRBV12-3/TRBV12-4
clone size: .
D gene: .
J gene: TRBJ1-5

CDR3 DNA: TGCAGCGTTGAAGTAGGGTGGGATTGGGAAACTGAAGCTTTCTTT
CDR3 protein: CSVEVGWDWETEAFF
V gene: TRBV29-1
clone size: many
D gene: .
J gene: TRBJ1-1

CDR3 DNA: TGTGCCAGCAGCTTGGAGTTGGCAGGCCTTTTGGATACGCAGTATTTT
CDR3 protein: CASSLELAGLLDTQYF
V gene: TRBV5-4
clone size: .
D gene: .
J gene: TRBJ2-3

CDR3 DNA: TGTGCTAGTGGTTTGGAAGATCAGGGAGGCAATCAGCCCCAGCATTTT
CDR3 protein: CASGLEDQGGNQPQHF
V gene: TRBV12-5
clone size: once
D gene: .
J gene: TRBJ1-5

CDR3 DNA: TGTGCCAGCAGCTTAGGGCCGGACACCTCCTACGAGCAGTACTTC
CDR3 protein: CASSLGPDTSYEQYF
V gene: TRBV7-2
clone size: .
D gene: .
J gene: TRBJ2-7

CDR3 DNA: TGTGCCAGCAGCCAAGAATTGGCGTATGGCTACACCTTC
CDR3 protein: CASSQELAYGYTF
V gene: TRBV4-2
clone size: .
D gene: .
J gene: TRBJ1-2

CDR3 DNA: TGTGCCAGCAGCGCGCCGGGCTATAATTCACCCCTCCACTTT
CDR3 protein: CASSAPGYNSPLHF
V gene: TRBV9
clone size: few
D gene: .
J gene: TRBJ1-6

CDR3 DNA: TGTGCCAGCAGTATACAGGGGCTCTTTGACTATGGCTACACCTTC
CDR3 protein: CASSIQGLFDYGYTF
V gene: TRBV5-4
clone size: few
D gene: TRBD1
J gene: TRBJ1-2

CDR3 DNA: TGTGCCAGCAGTTACCTCCGCCCGAATAACTACGAGCAGTACTTC
CDR3 protein: CASSYLRPNNYEQYF
V gene: TRBV6-6
clone size: few
D gene: .
J gene: TRBJ2-7

CDR3 DNA: TGTGCCAGCAGCCGCAAGCCAACTTCACCCCTCCACTTT
CDR3 protein: CASSRKPTSPLHF
V gene: TRBV11-3
clone size: many
D gene: .
J gene: TRBJ1-6

CDR3 DNA: TGTGCCAGCAGCCGAGTAGCGGGTTCCCTGGACGAGCAGTACTTC
CDR3 protein: CASSRVAGSLDEQYF
V gene: TRBV7-2
clone size: many
D gene: TRBD2
J gene: TRBJ2-7

CDR3 DNA: TGTGCCAGCAGTTTTAATGTGGGCAGCGCTAATTCACCCCTCCACTTT
CDR3 protein: CASSFNVGSANSPLHF
V gene: TRBV12-3/TRBV12-4
clone size: .
D gene: .
J gene: TRBJ1-6

CDR3 DNA: TGTGCCAGTAGTTCTCAGCATACCAATCAGCCCCAGCATTTT
CDR3 protein: CASSSQHTNQPQHF
V gene: TRBV19
clone size: .
D gene: .
J gene: TRBJ1-5

CDR3 DNA: TGTGCCATCAGCACAGGGGACATGGGCTATGGCTACACCTTC
CDR3 protein: CAISTGDMGYGYTF
V gene: TRBV10-3
clone size: .
D gene: TRBD1
J gene: TRBJ1-2

CDR3 DNA: TGTGCCAGCAGCTTATTGGACTATCCCTACGAGCAGTACTTC
CDR3 protein: CASSLLDYPYEQYF
V gene: TRBV7-2
clone size: many
D gene: .
J gene: TRBJ2-7

CDR3 DNA: TGTGCCAGCAGTTTTCCGACACGAGATTCACCCCTCCACTTT
CDR3 protein: CASSFPTRDSPLHF
V gene: TRBV6-2/TRBV6-3
clone size: .
D gene: .
J gene: TRBJ1-6

CDR3 DNA: TGTGCCAGCCCCAGGCAGGGGCAAAATTCACCCCTCCACTTT
CDR3 protein: CASPRQGQNSPLHF
V gene: TRBV7-3
clone size: many
D gene: .
J gene: TRBJ1-6

CDR3 DNA: TGTGCCAGCAGCGACGGACTTATGGGGGAGCAGTACTTC
CDR3 protein: CASSDGLMGEQYF
V gene: TRBV14
clone size: few
D gene: .
J gene: TRBJ2-7

CDR3 DNA: TGTGCCAGCAGCTTGAGCTCCCAGGGGGCCAACGTCCTGACTTTC
CDR3 protein: CASSLSSQGANVLTF
V gene: TRBV7-8
clone size: few
D gene: .
J gene: TRBJ2-6

CDR3 DNA: TGTGCCAGCAGGGACCTACAGGGGAGCAATTCACCCCTCCACTTT
CDR3 protein: CASRDLQGSNSPLHF
V gene: TRBV6-1
clone size: few
D gene: TRBD1
J gene: TRBJ1-6

CDR3 DNA: TGTGCCAGCAGTGATCGGGGAGGAAGGACAGATACGCAGTATTTT
CDR3 protein: CASSDRGGRTDTQYF
V gene: TRBV6-1
clone size: once
D gene: .
J gene: TRBJ2-3

CDR3 DNA: TGTGCCAGCAGCTCAGAACAGGGATTCTACGGCTACACCTTC
CDR3 protein: CASSSEQGFYGYTF
V gene: TRBV11-1
clone size: .
D gene: .
J gene: TRBJ1-2

CDR3 DNA: TGTGCCATCAGTACCAGGGGAGTTGACACTGAAGCTTTCTTT
CDR3 protein: CAISTRGVDTEAFF
V gene: TRBV10-3
clone size: .
D gene: .
J gene: TRBJ1-1

CDR3 DNA: TGTGCCAGCAGCTACCGGGACGGTTCTGAAAAACTGTTTTTT
CDR3 protein: CASSYRDGSEKLFF
V gene: TRBV7-2
clone size: many
D gene: .
J gene: TRBJ1-4

CDR3 DNA: TGTGCCAGCAGCGGCGGGACCCGGACAGGGCTGGGCTACGAGCAGTACTTC
CDR3 protein: CASSGGTRTGLGYEQYF
V gene: TRBV9
clone size: .
D gene: TRBD1
J gene: TRBJ2-7

CDR3 DNA: TGTGCCATACTCTCTGGGGCCAACGTCCTGACTTTC
CDR3 protein: CAILSGANVLTF
V gene: TRBV10-3
clone size: many
D gene: .
J gene: TRBJ2-6

CDR3 DNA: TGTGCCAGCAGCTTGGGTTCACTTGGCCGATCACCCCTCCACTTT
CDR3 protein: CASSLGSLGRSPLHF
V gene: TRBV5-5
clone size: .
D gene: .
J gene: TRBJ1-6

CDR3 DNA: TGCGCCAGCAGCCAAGAACGGACAGGGAGGGGATATGGCTACACCTTC
CDR3 protein: CASSQERTGRGYGYTF
V gene: TRBV5-8
clone size: .
D gene: TRBD1
J gene: TRBJ1-2

CDR3 DNA: TGTGCCAGCAGCCACAGGGGGCCCCTAGAGACCCAGTACTTC
CDR3 protein: CASSHRGPLETQYF
V gene: TRBV7-9
clone size: few
D gene: TRBD1
J gene: TRBJ2-5

CDR3 DNA: TGTGCCAGCAGCCAATGGGACCGATACACTGAAGCTTTCTTT
CDR3 protein: CASSQWDRYTEAFF
V gene: TRBV7-9
clone size: .
D gene: .
J gene: TRBJ1-1

CDR3 DNA: TGTGCCAGCAGCCATGATAAGACAGGGTTCCACGAGCAGTACTTC
CDR3 protein: CASSHDKTGFHEQYF
V gene: TRBV7-9
clone size: few
D gene: TRBD1
J gene: TRBJ2-7

CDR3 DNA: TGCGCCAGCAGCCGGGGGCATAATGGCTACACCATATATTTT
CDR3 protein: CASSRGHNGYTIYF
V gene: TRBV10-2
clone size: .
D gene: .
J gene: TRBJ1-3

CDR3 DNA: TGTGCCAGCAGCGTAGTAGGGGACAGCGGGGAGACCCAGTACTTC
CDR3 protein: CASSVVGDSGETQYF
V gene: TRBV9
clone size: .
D gene: .
J gene: TRBJ2-5

CDR3 DNA: TGTGCCACCAGTGCCGCAAGTGGGAAACTGTTTTTT
CDR3 protein: CATSAASGKLFF
V gene: TRBV24-1
clone size: many
D gene: .
J gene: TRBJ1-4

CDR3 DNA: TGCAGTGCTAGACCGCGAAGGGGGAACACTGAAGCTTTCTTT
CDR3 protein: CSARPRRGNTEAFF
V gene: TRBV20-1
clone size: few
D gene: .
J gene: TRBJ1-1

CDR3 DNA: TGTGCCAGCAGTTCCACTAGCGAGAGAGACGAGCAGTACTTC
CDR3 protein: CASSSTSERDEQYF
V gene: TRBV12-3/TRBV12-4
clone size: .
D gene: TRBD2
J gene: TRBJ2-7

CDR3 DNA: TGTGCCAGCAGCTTAAGCCGCGGGGCAGGATTGGGCGAGCAGTACTTC
CDR3 protein: CASSLSRGAGLGEQYF
V gene: TRBV7-6
clone size: once
D gene: .
J gene: TRBJ2-7

CDR3 DNA: TGTGCCAGCAGCTTAGATCGGGCCAGGGGTAGTGAGCAGTACTTC
CDR3 protein: CASSLDRARGSEQYF
V gene: TRBV7-9
clone size: few
D gene: .
J gene: TRBJ2-7

CDR3 DNA: TGTGCCAGCACTAATATGGGGGGGCTTGTGAACACTGAAGCTTTCTTT
CDR3 protein: CASTNMGGLVNTEAFF
V gene: TRBV2
clone size: .
D gene: .
J gene: TRBJ1-1

CDR3 DNA: TGCAGTGCTAGAGGAGCAGGGCCCTCCTACGAGCAGTACTTC
CDR3 protein: CSARGAGPSYEQYF
V gene: TRBV20-1
clone size: many
D gene: .
J gene: TRBJ2-7